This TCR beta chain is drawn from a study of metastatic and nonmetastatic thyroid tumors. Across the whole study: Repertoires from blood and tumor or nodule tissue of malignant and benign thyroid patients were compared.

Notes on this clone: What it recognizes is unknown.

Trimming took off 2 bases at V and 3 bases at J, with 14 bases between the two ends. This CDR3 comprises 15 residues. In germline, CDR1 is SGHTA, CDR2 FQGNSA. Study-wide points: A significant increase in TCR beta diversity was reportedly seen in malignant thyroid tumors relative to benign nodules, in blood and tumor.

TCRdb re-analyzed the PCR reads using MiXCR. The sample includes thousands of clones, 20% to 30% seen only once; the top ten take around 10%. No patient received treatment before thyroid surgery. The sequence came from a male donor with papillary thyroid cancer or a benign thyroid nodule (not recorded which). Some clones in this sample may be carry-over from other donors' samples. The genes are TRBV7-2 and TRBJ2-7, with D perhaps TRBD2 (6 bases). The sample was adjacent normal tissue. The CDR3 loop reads CASSLHGGIFYEQYF. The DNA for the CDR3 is TGTGCCAGCAGCTTACATGGGGGGATCTTCTACGAGCAGTACTTC.